A selection of T cell receptor beta chains follows, all from one sample in a study of blood T cell repertoires in COVID-19. The table came from immunoSEQ multiplex PCR; TCRdb's copy has only in-frame clones and leaves some out. In the table there are about 220,000 clones, 90% of which are singletons. Input material: PBMCs or T cells enriched from blood (not recorded which). All receptors derive from a man aged 25 to 45 who had been exposed to COVID-19. The CDR3 runs from the conserved cysteine through the conserved F or W. The D gene is left open where the match is weak. Clone size is given for some rows only: seen once, a few or many times, or a class if the clone is expanded.

D: TRBD2
V: TRBV4-1
length: 17
size: few
J: TRBJ2-1
CDR3: CASSHLGGGPPYNEQFF
DNA: TGCGCCAGCAGCCACCTTGGCGGGGGGCCCCCCTACAATGAGCAGTTCTTC

D: TRBD1
V: TRBV7-2
length: 15
size: .
J: TRBJ1-3
CDR3: CASSFPGQGGDTIYF
DNA: TGTGCCAGCAGCTTTCCGGGACAGGGAGGAGACACCATATATTTT

D: .
V: TRBV4-1
length: 16
size: .
J: TRBJ2-5
CDR3: CASSQRANGGWSPQYF
DNA: TGCGCCAGCAGCCAACGAGCGAACGGGGGTTGGAGCCCCCAGTACTTC

D: .
V: TRBV4-3
length: 14
size: .
J: TRBJ2-7
CDR3: CASSQDRELYEQYF
DNA: TGCGCCAGCAGCCAAGACCGTGAACTGTACGAGCAGTACTTC

D: TRBD1
V: TRBV13
length: 18
size: .
J: TRBJ2-7
CDR3: CASSLASGTANWYYEQYF
DNA: TGTGCCAGCAGCTTAGCGTCCGGGACAGCCAACTGGTACTACGAGCAGTACTTC

D: .
V: TRBV6-2/TRBV6-3
length: 15
size: .
J: TRBJ1-1
CDR3: CASSFTAGTHLEAFF
DNA: TGTGCCAGCAGTTTCACCGCAGGAACCCATCTTGAAGCTTTCTTT

D: .
V: TRBV3-1/TRBV3-2
length: 17
size: .
J: TRBJ2-2
CDR3: CASSQEWAHSNTGELFF
DNA: TGTGCCAGCAGCCAAGAGTGGGCACATTCCAACACCGGGGAGCTGTTTTTT

D: .
V: TRBV6-2/TRBV6-3
length: 14
size: .
J: TRBJ1-3
CDR3: CASSYAWTVDTIYF
DNA: TGTGCCAGCAGTTACGCGTGGACAGTGGACACCATATATTTT

D: .
V: TRBV7-9
length: 15
size: .
J: TRBJ2-1
CDR3: CASSRTPGSYNEQFF
DNA: TGTGCCAGCAGCCGCACACCGGGATCCTACAATGAGCAGTTCTTC

D: .
V: TRBV19
length: 11
size: .
J: TRBJ2-3
CDR3: CASSIQDTQYF
DNA: TGTGCCAGTAGTATTCAAGATACGCAGTATTTT

D: .
V: TRBV18
length: 14
size: .
J: TRBJ1-4
CDR3: CASSSGLANEKLFF
DNA: TGTGCCAGCTCGTCGGGATTGGCAAATGAAAAACTGTTTTTT

D: TRBD1
V: TRBV3-1/TRBV3-2
length: 15
size: .
J: TRBJ2-5
CDR3: CASSAETGAEETQYF
DNA: TGTGCCAGCAGCGCAGAAACAGGGGCGGAAGAGACCCAGTACTTC

D: .
V: TRBV6-5
length: 16
size: .
J: TRBJ1-4
CDR3: CASSYNSGGINEKLFF
DNA: TGTGCCAGCAGTTACAACTCGGGGGGTATTAATGAAAAACTGTTTTTT

D: .
V: TRBV24-1
length: 13
size: .
J: TRBJ1-1
CDR3: CATSDSTDTEAFF
DNA: TGTGCCACCAGTGATTCAACAGACACTGAAGCTTTCTTT

D: TRBD1
V: TRBV28
length: 13
size: .
J: TRBJ1-2
CDR3: CASSVGGGYGYTF
DNA: TGTGCCAGCAGTGTAGGGGGCGGCTATGGCTACACCTTC

D: .
V: TRBV18
length: 13
size: .
J: TRBJ1-2
CDR3: CASSLPGQYGYTF
DNA: TGTGCCAGCTCACTCCCCGGACAGTATGGCTACACCTTC

D: TRBD2
V: TRBV3-1/TRBV3-2
length: 13
size: .
J: TRBJ2-4
CDR3: CASSQGLANIQYF
DNA: TGTGCCAGCAGCCAAGGACTAGCGAACATTCAGTACTTC

D: .
V: TRBV11-2
length: 14
size: .
J: TRBJ2-7
CDR3: CASSLLQASYEQYF
DNA: TGTGCCAGCAGCCTCCTACAGGCCTCCTACGAGCAGTACTTC

D: .
V: TRBV7-2
length: 14
size: .
J: TRBJ1-2
CDR3: CASSSPAPENGYTF
DNA: TGTGCCAGCAGCTCCCCCGCCCCCGAGAATGGCTACACCTTC

D: TRBD1
V: TRBV5-1
length: 16
size: once
J: TRBJ2-7
CDR3: CASQVNPGQGLNEQYF
DNA: TGCGCCAGCCAAGTTAACCCGGGACAGGGTCTCAACGAGCAGTACTTC

D: TRBD1
V: TRBV7-9
length: 16
size: .
J: TRBJ2-4
CDR3: CASGSFGTEDKNIQYF
DNA: TGTGCCAGCGGGTCTTTCGGGACAGAAGACAAAAACATTCAGTACTTC

D: .
V: TRBV11-2
length: 15
size: .
J: TRBJ2-2
CDR3: CASSADGLDTGELFF
DNA: TGTGCCAGCAGCGCGGACGGACTGGACACCGGGGAGCTGTTTTTT